This T cell receptor (beta chain) is drawn from a study of cytomegalovirus exposure and HLA in healthy donors. Notes on the study in general: In a later analysis, parvovirus B19, influenza, CMV and Epstein-Barr virus appeared linked to several top co-occurrence clusters. Most subjects' HLA-A and HLA-B alleles were reportedly predicted from TCR beta sequences. It was likely that a cluster of highly shared sequence variants was a sequencing artifact. Highest at DRB1 and lowest at HLA-C, TCR association rates differed among HLA loci in a later analysis.

With 60 Vbeta and 13 Jbeta primers, the PCR was carried out. The table came from immunoSEQ multiplex PCR; TCRdb's copy has only in-frame clones and leaves some out. The sample has 170,000 or so clones, around 80% seen once. Note on this clone: The antigen is not known.

Germline V gene lookup returns CDR1 LGHNT and CDR2 FRNRAP. After removal of 5 bases from V and 5 bases from J, the junction contained 6 bases not matched to a gene. The CDR3 runs to 14 residues. The sequenced material came from PBMCs. This clonotype was obtained from a young man in good health and CMV-seropositive. The chain carries TRBV12-5 and TRBJ2-1; 7 bases align to TRBD2. The CDR3 here is CASGPGAGNNEQFF. The CDR3 DNA reads TGTGCTAGTGGTCCGGGAGCGGGGAACAATGAGCAGTTCTTC.